This TCR beta chain originates from a study of T cell repertoires in cytomegalovirus infection. Study background: Shared public TCR beta signatures pointed to both CMV infection and a matching HLA type. The study, taken as a whole, reports: What dominated the ex vivo response were HLA-C-restricted CMV-specific TCR beta clonotypes.

This clonotype was observed a handful of times. No antigen is known for it. TCRdb re-called the reads with MiXCR, one entry per CDR3 protein. This sample has some 450,000 distinct CDR3 sequences, with 30% to 40% found just once. Germline CDR1 reads PRHDT; CDR2 reads FYEKMQ (reference sequence). CDR3 length equals 13 residues. Trimming took 2 bases from V and 5 from J, leaving 9 bases between them. The chain recombines TRBV13 with TRBJ1-1; no definite D call. Sequencing was carried out using PBMCs. The receptor's source is a human donor in good health (CMV status not recorded). Some clones in this sample may be carry-over from other donors' samples. The CDR3 nucleotides read TGTGCCAGCAGCTTATGGCGGGTGACTGAAGCTTTCTTT. This codes for CASSLWRVTEAFF.